The present entry profiles one T cell receptor beta chain with its context. Generated by immunoSEQ multiplex PCR, the TCRdb table keeps only in-frame clones and is missing some. The sample gives approximately 34,000 clones, 73% of which show up once; around 43% is in the top ten. Germline loops: CDR1 LGHNA, CDR2 YNFKEQ. The CDR3 has 12 residues. Trimming took off 0 bases at V and 6 bases at J, with 2 bases between the two ends. These data belong to a study of T cells in tumors after PD-1 blockade. As for the study in general: No patient had prior checkpoint blockade, systemic immunosuppression, or radiotherapy within 4 weeks. A subset received ongoing vismodegib 150 mg daily alongside anti-PD-1 therapy.

The material sequenced was PBMCs, taken after anti-PD-1 treatment. This sequence originates from a human donor with basal cell carcinoma. V usage is TRBV4-2 and J usage is TRBJ1-4; D uncertain. As DNA, the CDR3 is TGTGCCAGCAGCCAAGATTATGAAAAACTGTTTTTT. Translating gives CASSQDYEKLFF.